This T cell receptor beta chain was found in a study of T cell repertoires in cytomegalovirus infection. As for the study in general: Newly reported HLA-C-restricted and thoroughly characterized HLA-B-restricted CMV epitopes were employed. Public TCR beta signatures were indicative of both CMV infection and a matching HLA type.

The V and J ends lost 4 bases and 9 bases respectively, with 25 bases between them. The CDR3 totals 17 residues. Germline V gene sequence: CDR1 SEHNR, CDR2 FQNEAQ (reference sequence). TCRdb re-called the reads through MiXCR, storing one row per CDR3 protein. The sample carries roughly 570,000 distinct CDR3 sequences, around 40% recorded once. Regarding this clonotype: Antigen: not known.

Points from the study as a whole: Dominating the ex vivo response were TCR beta clonotypes that were CMV-specific and HLA-C-restricted.

The starting material was cultured PBMCs, obtained from culture after CMV antigen stimulation. This TCR came from a human donor in good health (CMV status not recorded). Some clones in this sample may be carry-over from other donors' samples. This chain joins TRBV7-9 and TRBJ1-3; D unresolved. CDR3 residues: CASSSPETTGYLGTIYF. The CDR3 bases are TGTGCCAGCAGCTCACCAGAGACCACGGGCTACCTGGGCACCATATATTTT.